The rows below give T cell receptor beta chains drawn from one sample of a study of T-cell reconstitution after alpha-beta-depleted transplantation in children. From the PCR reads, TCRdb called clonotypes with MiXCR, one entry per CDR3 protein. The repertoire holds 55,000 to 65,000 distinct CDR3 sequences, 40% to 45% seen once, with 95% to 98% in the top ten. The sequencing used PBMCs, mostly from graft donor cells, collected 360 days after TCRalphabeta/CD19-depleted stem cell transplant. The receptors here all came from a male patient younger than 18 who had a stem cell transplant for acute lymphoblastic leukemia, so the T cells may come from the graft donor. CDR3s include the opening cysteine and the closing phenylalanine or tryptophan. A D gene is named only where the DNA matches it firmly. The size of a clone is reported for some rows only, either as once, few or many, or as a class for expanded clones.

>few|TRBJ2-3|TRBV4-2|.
CASSPVQGKDTQYF
TGTGCCAGCAGCCCAGTGCAGGGGAAAGATACGCAGTATTTT
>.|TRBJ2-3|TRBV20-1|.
CSAREDTQYF
TGCAGTGCACGGGAAGATACGCAGTATTTT
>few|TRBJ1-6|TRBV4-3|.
CASSQDLAGSSYNSPLHF
TGCGCCAGCAGCCAAGACCTCGCGGGGAGCTCCTATAATTCACCCCTCCACTTT
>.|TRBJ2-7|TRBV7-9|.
CASSFRDLYEQYF
TGTGCCAGCAGCTTCCGGGACTTGTACGAGCAGTACTTC
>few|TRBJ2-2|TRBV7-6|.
CASSLGTATSPGELFF
TGTGCCAGCAGCTTAGGGACGGCCACCTCACCCGGGGAGCTGTTTTTT
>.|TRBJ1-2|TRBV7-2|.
CASSLFGRNSGYTF
TGTGCCAGCAGCTTATTTGGGCGGAACAGTGGCTACACCTTC
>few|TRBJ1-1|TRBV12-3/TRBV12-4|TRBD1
CASRKDRASAEAFF
TGTGCCAGCAGAAAGGACAGGGCCTCCGCTGAAGCTTTCTTT
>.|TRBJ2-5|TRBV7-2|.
CASSLGVYQETQYF
TGTGCCAGCAGCTTAGGAGTGTACCAAGAGACCCAGTACTTC
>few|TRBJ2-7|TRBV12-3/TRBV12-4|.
CASSPWGAEQYF
TGTGCCAGCAGCCCCTGGGGGGCCGAGCAGTACTTC
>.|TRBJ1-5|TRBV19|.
CASRQIGLSNQPQHF
TGTGCCAGTAGACAAATCGGCCTAAGTAATCAGCCCCAGCATTTT
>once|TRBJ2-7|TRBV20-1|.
CSAMGAKGVYEQYF
TGCAGTGCTATGGGAGCGAAGGGGGTCTACGAGCAGTACTTC
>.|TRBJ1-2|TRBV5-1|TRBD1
CASSFGQGDYGYTF
TGCGCCAGCAGCTTCGGACAGGGGGATTATGGCTACACCTTC
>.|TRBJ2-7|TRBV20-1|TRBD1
CSASDRAVYEQYF
TGCAGTGCTAGTGACAGGGCCGTCTACGAGCAGTACTTC
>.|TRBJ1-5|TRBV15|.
CATSREGVVQPQHF
TGTGCCACCAGCAGAGAGGGGGTTGTGCAGCCCCAGCATTTT
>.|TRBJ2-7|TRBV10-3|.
CAISLTSSYEQYF
TGTGCCATCAGCCTGACTAGCTCCTACGAGCAGTACTTC
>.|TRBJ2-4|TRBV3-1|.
CASSQVENIQYF
TGTGCCAGCAGCCAAGTGGAAAACATTCAGTACTTC
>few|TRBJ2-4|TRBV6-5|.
CASRYTGAAKNIQYF
TGTGCCAGCAGGTATACCGGGGCAGCCAAAAACATTCAGTACTTC
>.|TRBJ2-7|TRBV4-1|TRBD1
CASSQGRDSFYEQYF
TGCGCCAGCAGCCAAGGCCGGGACAGCTTTTACGAGCAGTACTTC
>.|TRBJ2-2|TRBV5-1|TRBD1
CASSPLGQGTGELFF
TGCGCCAGCAGCCCACTAGGACAGGGGACCGGGGAGCTGTTTTTT
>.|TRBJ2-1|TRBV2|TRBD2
CASMEEVAGALVGSYNEQFF
TGTGCCAGCATGGAAGAGGTAGCGGGAGCCCTTGTGGGCTCCTACAATGAGCAGTTCTTC
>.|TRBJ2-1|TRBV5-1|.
CASSLDGRNNEQFF
TGCGCCAGCAGCTTGGATGGACGGAACAATGAGCAGTTCTTC
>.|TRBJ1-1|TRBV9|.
CASSAGAGNTEAFF
TGTGCCAGCAGCGCAGGGGCGGGGAACACTGAAGCTTTCTTT
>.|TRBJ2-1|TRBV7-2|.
CASSQMAGTYNEQFF
TGTGCCAGCAGCCAAATGGCGGGGACATACAATGAGCAGTTCTTC
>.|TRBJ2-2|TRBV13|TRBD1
CASSKTRDRENTGELFF
TGTGCCAGCAGCAAAACCAGGGACAGGGAGAACACCGGGGAGCTGTTTTTT
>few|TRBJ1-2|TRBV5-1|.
CASSLEPSDYGYTF
TGCGCCAGCAGCTTGGAACCGAGCGACTATGGCTACACCTTC
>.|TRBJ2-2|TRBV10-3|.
CAISQNTGELFF
TGTGCCATCAGTCAAAACACCGGGGAGCTGTTTTTT
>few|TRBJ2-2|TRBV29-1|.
CSARGSTGELFF
TGCAGCGCCAGGGGTAGCACCGGGGAGCTGTTTTTT
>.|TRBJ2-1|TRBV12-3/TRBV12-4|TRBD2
CASTSGTSGLNEQFF
TGTGCCAGCACCTCCGGGACTAGCGGCCTCAATGAGCAGTTCTTC
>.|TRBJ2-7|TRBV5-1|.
CASSFNGGEQYF
TGCGCCAGCAGCTTTAATGGGGGTGAGCAGTACTTC
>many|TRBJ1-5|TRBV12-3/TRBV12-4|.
CASRDLNQPQHF
TGTGCCAGCCGGGACCTCAATCAGCCCCAGCATTTT
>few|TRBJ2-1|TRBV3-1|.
CASSQGNSGRQFF
TGTGCCAGCAGCCAAGGGAACTCGGGAAGGCAGTTCTTC
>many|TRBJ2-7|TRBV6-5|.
CASSYRGNYEQYF
TGTGCCAGCAGTTACCGGGGGAACTACGAGCAGTACTTC
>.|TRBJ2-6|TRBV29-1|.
CSAARDTGANVLTF
TGCAGCGCCGCCCGGGACACCGGGGCCAACGTCCTGACTTTC
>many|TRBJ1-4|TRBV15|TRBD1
CATSRDWAGGRSSTNEKLFF
TGTGCCACCAGCAGAGATTGGGCAGGGGGTAGATCGTCAACTAATGAAAAACTGTTTTTT
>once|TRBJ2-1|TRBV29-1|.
CSAGLASSYNEQFF
TGCAGCGCCGGACTCGCGAGCTCCTACAATGAGCAGTTCTTC
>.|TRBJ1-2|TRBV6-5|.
CASSSTGTSQGYTF
TGTGCCAGCAGTTCCACCGGGACTTCCCAGGGCTACACCTTC
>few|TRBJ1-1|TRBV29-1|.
CSVGPSGWNTEAFF
TGCAGCGTTGGGCCGTCGGGCTGGAACACTGAAGCTTTCTTT
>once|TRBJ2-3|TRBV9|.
CASSARSASASLDTQYF
TGTGCCAGCAGCGCCCGCTCGGCTAGCGCGTCATTGGATACGCAGTATTTT
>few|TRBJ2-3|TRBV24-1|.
CATSESLTDTQYF
TGTGCCACCAGTGAAAGCCTCACAGATACGCAGTATTTT
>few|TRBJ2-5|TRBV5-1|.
CASSLTRGETQYF
TGCGCCAGCAGCTTGACAAGGGGGGAGACCCAGTACTTC
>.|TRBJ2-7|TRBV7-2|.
CASSSRRGRTSYEQYF
TGTGCCAGCAGCTCTAGGAGGGGGAGGACCTCCTACGAGCAGTACTTC